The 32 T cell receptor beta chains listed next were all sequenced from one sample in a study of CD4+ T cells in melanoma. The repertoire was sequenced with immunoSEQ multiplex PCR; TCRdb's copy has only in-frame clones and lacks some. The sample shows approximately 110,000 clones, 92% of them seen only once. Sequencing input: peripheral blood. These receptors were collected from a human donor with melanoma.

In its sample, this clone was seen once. The CDR3 DNA sequence: TGCGCCAGCAGCCAAGGTGATGGGACTAGCGGGAGTCGGCAAGAGACCCAGTACTTC. Amino acids: CASSQGDGTSGSRQETQYF. The chain joins TRBV4-3 to TRBJ2-5; 14 bases fit TRBD2. The CDR3 loop spans 19 amino acids. J gave up 2 bases and V 1 base, and 9 bases lay outside the gene matches. Germline CDR1 LGHNA, CDR2 YSLEER.

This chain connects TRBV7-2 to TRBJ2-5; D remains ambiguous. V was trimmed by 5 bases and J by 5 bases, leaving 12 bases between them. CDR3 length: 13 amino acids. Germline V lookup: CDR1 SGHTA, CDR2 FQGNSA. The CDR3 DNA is TGTGCCAGCAGCCTCGGACCCCGGGAGACCCAGTACTTC. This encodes CASSLGPRETQYF.

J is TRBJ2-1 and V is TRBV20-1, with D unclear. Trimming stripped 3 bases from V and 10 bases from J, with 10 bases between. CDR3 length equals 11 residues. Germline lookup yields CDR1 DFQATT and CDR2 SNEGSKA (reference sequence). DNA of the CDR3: TGCAGTGCTAGCCCGGCGTGGGAGCAGTTCTTC. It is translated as CSASPAWEQFF.

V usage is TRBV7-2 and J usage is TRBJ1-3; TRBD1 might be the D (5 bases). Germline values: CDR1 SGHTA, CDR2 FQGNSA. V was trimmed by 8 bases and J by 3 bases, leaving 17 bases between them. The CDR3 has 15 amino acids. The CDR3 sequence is CASAGPNSRGNTIYF. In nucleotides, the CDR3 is TGTGCCAGCGCGGGACCGAACTCCCGTGGAAACACCATATATTTT.

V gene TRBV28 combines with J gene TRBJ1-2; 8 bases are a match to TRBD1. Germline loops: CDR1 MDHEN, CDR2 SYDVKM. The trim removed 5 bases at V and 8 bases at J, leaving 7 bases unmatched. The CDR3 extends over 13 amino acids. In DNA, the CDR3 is TGTGCCAGCAGTACCCGACAGGGGCGAGGCTACACCTTC. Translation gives CASSTRQGRGYTF.

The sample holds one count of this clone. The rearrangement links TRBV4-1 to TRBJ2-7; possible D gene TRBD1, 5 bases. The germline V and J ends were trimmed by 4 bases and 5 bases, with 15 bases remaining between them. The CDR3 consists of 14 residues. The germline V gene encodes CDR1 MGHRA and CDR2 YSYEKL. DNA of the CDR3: TGCGCCAGCAGCCGTTTGGCAGGGCTCGACGAGCAGTACTTC. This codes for CASSRLAGLDEQYF.

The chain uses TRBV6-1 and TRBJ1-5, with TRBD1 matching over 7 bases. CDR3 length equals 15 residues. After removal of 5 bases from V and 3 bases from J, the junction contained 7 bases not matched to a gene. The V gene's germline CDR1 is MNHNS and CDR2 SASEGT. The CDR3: CASSPRGQNNQPQHF. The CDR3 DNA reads TGTGCCAGCAGTCCACGGGGACAGAACAATCAGCCCCAGCATTTT.

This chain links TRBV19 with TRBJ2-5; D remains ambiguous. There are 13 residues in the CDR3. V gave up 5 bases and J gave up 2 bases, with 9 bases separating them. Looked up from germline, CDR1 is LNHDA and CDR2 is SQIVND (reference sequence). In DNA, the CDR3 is TGTGCCAGTAGTCCAGGAGCACAAGAGACCCAGTACTTC. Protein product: CASSPGAQETQYF.

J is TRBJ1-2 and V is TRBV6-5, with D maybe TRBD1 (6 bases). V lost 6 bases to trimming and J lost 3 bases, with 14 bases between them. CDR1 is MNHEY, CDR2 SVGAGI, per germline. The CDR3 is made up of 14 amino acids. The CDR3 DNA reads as TGTGCCAGCAGGAGTACAGGGAAGGACTATGGCTACACCTTC. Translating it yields CASRSTGKDYGYTF.

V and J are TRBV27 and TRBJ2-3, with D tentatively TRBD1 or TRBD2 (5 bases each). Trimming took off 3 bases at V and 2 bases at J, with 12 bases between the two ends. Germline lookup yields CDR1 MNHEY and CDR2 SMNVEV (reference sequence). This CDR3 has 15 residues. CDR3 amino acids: CASSLVGTPTDTQYF. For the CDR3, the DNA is TGTGCCAGCAGTTTGGTTGGGACCCCCACAGATACGCAGTATTTT.

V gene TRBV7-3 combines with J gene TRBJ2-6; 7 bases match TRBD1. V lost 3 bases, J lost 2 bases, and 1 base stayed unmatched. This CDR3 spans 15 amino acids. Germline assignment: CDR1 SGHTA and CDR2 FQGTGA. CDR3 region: CASSFTGAGANVLTF. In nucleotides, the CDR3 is TGTGCCAGCAGCTTTACAGGGGCTGGGGCCAACGTCCTGACTTTC.

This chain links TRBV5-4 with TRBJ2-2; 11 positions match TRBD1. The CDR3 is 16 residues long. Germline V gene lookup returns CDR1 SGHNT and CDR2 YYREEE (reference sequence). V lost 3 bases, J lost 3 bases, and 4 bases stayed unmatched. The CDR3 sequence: CASSSGQGADTGELFF. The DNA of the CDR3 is TGTGCCAGCAGCTCAGGACAGGGGGCTGACACCGGGGAGCTGTTTTTT.

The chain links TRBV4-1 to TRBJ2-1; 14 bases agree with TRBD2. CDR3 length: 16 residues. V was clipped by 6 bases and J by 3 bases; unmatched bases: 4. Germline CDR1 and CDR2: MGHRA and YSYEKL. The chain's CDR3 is CASRTSGGANYNEQFF. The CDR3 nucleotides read TGCGCCAGCAGGACTAGCGGGGGGGCGAACTACAATGAGCAGTTCTTC.

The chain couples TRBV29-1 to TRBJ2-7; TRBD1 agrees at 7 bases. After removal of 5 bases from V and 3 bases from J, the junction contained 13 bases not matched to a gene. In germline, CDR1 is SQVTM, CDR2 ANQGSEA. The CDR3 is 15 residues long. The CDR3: CSVLTTGSSFYEQYF. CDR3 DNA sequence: TGCAGCGTTTTAACGACAGGGAGTTCGTTCTACGAGCAGTACTTC.

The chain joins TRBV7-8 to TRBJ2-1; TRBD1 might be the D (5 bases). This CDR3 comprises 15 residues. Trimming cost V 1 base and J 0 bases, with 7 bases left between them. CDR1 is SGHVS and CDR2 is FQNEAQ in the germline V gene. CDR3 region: CASSLGQGSYNEQFF. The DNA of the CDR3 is TGTGCCAGCAGCTTAGGGCAGGGCTCCTACAATGAGCAGTTCTTC.

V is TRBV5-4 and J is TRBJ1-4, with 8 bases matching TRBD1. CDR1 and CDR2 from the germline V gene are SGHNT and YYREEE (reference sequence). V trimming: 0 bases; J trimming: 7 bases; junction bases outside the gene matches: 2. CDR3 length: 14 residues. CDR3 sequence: CASSLDRGSEKLFF. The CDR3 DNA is TGTGCCAGCAGCTTGGACAGGGGGTCTGAAAAACTGTTTTTT.

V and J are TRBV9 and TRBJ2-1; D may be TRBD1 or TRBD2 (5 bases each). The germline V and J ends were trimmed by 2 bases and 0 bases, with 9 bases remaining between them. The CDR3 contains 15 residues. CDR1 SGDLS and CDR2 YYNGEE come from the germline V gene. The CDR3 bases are TGTGCCAGCAGCGTGGGGGTCTACTCCTACAATGAGCAGTTCTTC. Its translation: CASSVGVYSYNEQFF. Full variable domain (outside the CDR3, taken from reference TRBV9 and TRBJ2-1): DSGVTQTPKHLITATGQRVTLRCSPRSGDLSVYWYQQSLDQGLQFLIQYYNGEERAKGNILERFSAQQFPDLHSELNLSSLELGDSALYFCASSVGVYSYNEQFFGPGTRLTVL.

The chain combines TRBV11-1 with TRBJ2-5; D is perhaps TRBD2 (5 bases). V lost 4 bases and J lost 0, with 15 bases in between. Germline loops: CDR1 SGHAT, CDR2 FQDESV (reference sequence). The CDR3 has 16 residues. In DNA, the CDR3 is TGTGCCAGCAGCTCACTAGTCACGTGGGACCAAGAGACCCAGTACTTC. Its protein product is CASSSLVTWDQETQYF.

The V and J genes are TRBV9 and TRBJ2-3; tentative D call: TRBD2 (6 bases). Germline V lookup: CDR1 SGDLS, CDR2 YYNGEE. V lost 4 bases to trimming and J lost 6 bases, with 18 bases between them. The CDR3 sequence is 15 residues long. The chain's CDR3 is CASSPNWRALDTQYF. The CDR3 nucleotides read TGTGCCAGCAGCCCAAATTGGAGGGCTCTGGATACGCAGTATTTT.

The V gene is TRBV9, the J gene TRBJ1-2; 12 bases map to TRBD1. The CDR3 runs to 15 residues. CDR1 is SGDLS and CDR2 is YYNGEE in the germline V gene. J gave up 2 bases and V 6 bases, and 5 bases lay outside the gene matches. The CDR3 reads CASTLGQGANYGYTF. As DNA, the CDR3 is TGTGCCAGCACCCTGGGACAGGGGGCCAACTATGGCTACACCTTC.

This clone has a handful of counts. The CDR3 spells CASSLAGVTYEQYF. The DNA for the CDR3 is TGCGCCAGCAGCTTGGCCGGGGTTACCTACGAGCAGTACTTC. This chain uses TRBV5-1 with TRBJ2-7; a weak D match, TRBD2 (5 bases). V dropped 0 bases and J dropped 2 bases, with 9 bases sitting between them. CDR3 length: 14 residues. Germline V gene data show CDR1 as SGHRS and CDR2 as YFSETQ.

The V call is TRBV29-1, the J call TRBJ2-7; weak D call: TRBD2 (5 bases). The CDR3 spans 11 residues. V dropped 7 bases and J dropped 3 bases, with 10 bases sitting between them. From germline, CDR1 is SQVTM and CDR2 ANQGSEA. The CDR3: CSATDYYEQYF. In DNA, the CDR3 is TGCAGCGCGACCGACTACTACGAGCAGTACTTC.

CDR3 sequence (DNA): TGTGCCAGCACCCAAGGGGGGACAGGGGCCTACGAGCAGTACTTC. It translates to CASTQGGTGAYEQYF. The chain is built from TRBV28 and TRBJ2-7, with 10 bases aligning to TRBD1. The CDR3 length is 15 residues. V lost 7 bases to trimming and J lost 2 bases; unmatched junction nucleotides: 8. Germline-derived CDR1 and CDR2 are MDHEN and SYDVKM. Based on the CDR3 plus reference TRBV28 and TRBJ2-7, the full variable domain is DVKVTQSSRYLVKRTGEKVFLECVQDMDHENMFWYRQDPGLGLRLIYFSYDVKMKEKGDIPEGYSVSREKKERFSLILESASTNQTSMYLCASTQGGTGAYEQYFGPGTRLTVT.

CDR3 protein: CASSPAGESPLHF. CDR3 DNA sequence: TGTGCCAGCAGCCCTGCCGGGGAGTCACCCCTCCACTTT. This chain uses TRBV16 with TRBJ1-6; D unresolved. Trimming pared 4 bases from V and 10 bases from J, leaving 11 bases between. Germline CDR1 reads KGHSY; CDR2 reads FQNENV. The CDR3 length is 13 residues. The variable domain in full, completed from reference TRBV16 and TRBJ1-6, reads GEEVAQTPKHLVRGEGQKAKLYCAPIKGHSYVFWYQQVLKNEFKFLISFQNENVFDETGMPKERFSAKCLPNSPCSLEIQATKLEDSAVYFCASSPAGESPLHFGNGTRLTVT.

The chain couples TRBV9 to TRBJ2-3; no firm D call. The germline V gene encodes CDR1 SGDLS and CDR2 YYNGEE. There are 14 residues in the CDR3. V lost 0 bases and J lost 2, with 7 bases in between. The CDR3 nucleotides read TGTGCCAGCAGCGTAGCGGGCACCACAGATACGCAGTATTTT. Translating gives CASSVAGTTDTQYF.

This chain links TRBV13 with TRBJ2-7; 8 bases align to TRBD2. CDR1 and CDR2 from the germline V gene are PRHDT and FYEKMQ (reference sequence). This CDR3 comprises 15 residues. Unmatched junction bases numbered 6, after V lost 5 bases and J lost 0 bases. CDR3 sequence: CASSPKTSDSYEQYF. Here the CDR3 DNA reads TGTGCCAGCAGCCCCAAGACTAGCGACTCCTACGAGCAGTACTTC.

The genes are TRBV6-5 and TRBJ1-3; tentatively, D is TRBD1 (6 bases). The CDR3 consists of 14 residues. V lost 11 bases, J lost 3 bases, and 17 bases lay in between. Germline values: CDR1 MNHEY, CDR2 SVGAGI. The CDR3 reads CAPVPGGFGNTIYF. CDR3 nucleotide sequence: TGTGCCCCCGTCCCGGGGGGCTTTGGAAACACCATATATTTT.

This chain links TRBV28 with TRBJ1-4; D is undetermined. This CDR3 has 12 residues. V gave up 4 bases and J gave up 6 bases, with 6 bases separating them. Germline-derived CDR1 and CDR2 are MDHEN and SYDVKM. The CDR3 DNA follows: TGTGCCAGCAGTTCCCCGGATGAAAAACTGTTTTTT. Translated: CASSSPDEKLFF.

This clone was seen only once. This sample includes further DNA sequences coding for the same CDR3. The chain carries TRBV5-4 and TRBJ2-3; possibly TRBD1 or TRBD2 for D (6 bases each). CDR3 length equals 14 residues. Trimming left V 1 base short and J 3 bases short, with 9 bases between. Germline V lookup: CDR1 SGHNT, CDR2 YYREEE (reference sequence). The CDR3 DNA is TGTGCCAGCAGCTTGACGGGGGCGACAGATACGCAGTATTTT. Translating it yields CASSLTGATDTQYF.

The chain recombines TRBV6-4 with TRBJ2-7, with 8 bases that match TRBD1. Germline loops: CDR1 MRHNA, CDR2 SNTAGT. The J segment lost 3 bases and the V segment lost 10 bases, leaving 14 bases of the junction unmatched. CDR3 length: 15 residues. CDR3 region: CAINLKTGAFYEQYF. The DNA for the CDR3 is TGTGCCATCAATCTTAAGACAGGGGCGTTCTACGAGCAGTACTTC.

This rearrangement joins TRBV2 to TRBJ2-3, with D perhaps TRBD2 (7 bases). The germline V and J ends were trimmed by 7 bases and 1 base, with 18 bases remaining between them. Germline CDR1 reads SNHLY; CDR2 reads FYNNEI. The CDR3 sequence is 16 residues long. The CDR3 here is CASTPSAGAGTDTQYF. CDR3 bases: TGTGCCAGCACCCCGTCCGCGGGGGCTGGCACAGATACGCAGTATTTT.

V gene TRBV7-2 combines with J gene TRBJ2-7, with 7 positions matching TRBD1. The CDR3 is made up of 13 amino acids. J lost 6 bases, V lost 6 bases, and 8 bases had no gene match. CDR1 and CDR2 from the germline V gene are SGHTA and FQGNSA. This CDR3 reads CASSTRTGAEQYF. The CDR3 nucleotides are TGTGCCAGCAGTACTAGAACAGGGGCCGAGCAGTACTTC.